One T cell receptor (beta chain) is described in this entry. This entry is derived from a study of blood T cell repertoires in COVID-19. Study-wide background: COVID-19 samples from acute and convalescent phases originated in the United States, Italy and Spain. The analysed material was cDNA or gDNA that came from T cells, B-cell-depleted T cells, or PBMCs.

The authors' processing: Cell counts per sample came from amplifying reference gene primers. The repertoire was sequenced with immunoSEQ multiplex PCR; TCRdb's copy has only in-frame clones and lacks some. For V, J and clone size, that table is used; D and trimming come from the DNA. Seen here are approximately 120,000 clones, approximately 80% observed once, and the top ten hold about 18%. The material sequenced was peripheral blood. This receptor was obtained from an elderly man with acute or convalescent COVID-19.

CDR3: CASSQDWTGRTDTQYF. Written as DNA, the CDR3 is TGTGCCAGCAGCCAAGACTGGACAGGCCGCACAGATACGCAGTATTTT. V gene TRBV4-2 combines with J gene TRBJ2-3, with 7 bases that match TRBD1. CDR3 length: 16 amino acids. CDR1 LGHNA and CDR2 YNFKEQ come from the germline V gene. With 0 bases clipped from V and 1 base from J, the junction kept 4 bases outside the gene matches.